This T cell receptor beta chain stems from a study of blood T cells in healthy people across ages (dated by TCRdb to the mid-2010s). Context from the whole study: In model experiments, template switching captured roughly one uniquely barcoded TCR beta cDNA molecule for every two T cells. The study measured age-related changes in TCR beta repertoire diversity using deep sequencing normalized with unique cDNA molecular identifiers. Four age groups were formed from the donors: young (average approximately 15 years), middle-aged (just under 40), aged (roughly 58) and long-lived (around 80). To avoid experimental bias, donors of different ages were spread randomly across the sequencing lanes. For two donors (one aged 18 to 30 and one aged 80 or older), the study analyzed two additional independent replicas of 1 million unique cDNA reads from the same blood draw.

The roughly 42 donors, aged about 6 to 100 years, were systemically healthy Caucasian individuals from Russia. About 10 milliliters of peripheral blood were collected from each donor into EDTA-treated Vacutainer tubes. PBMCs were isolated by Ficoll-Paque density-gradient centrifugation, with at least 6 million obtained per sample. Total RNA, at least 6 micrograms per sample, was extracted from PBMCs with Trizol reagent. Naive CD45RAhigh/CD27high T cell percentages were measured by flow cytometry on a PBMC aliquot from every donor. The investigation overall reported the following: Compared with the aged group, more naive CD4+ T cells, fewer expanded clones and increased TCR diversity were shown by the long-lived group, suggesting age selection. Estimates of total diversity from one million sequenced T cells were regarded as lower bounds and underestimates. Because profiling used bulk unsorted PBMCs, naive and antigen-experienced compartments could not be compared conclusively. The CMV infection status of donors was not known, potentially confounding age-related changes in expanded clonotypes. The percentage of naive T cells measured by flow cytometry correlated strongly with observed TCR beta diversity. Observed TCR beta diversity per million T cells fell roughly linearly with age, and a significant reduction was already apparent by age roughly 40.

This clonotype has more than one count but fewer than ten. What this receptor recognizes is not known. An end of the junction differs from the germline gene, which may be a read error. The library was made by 5' RACE. The instrument was an Illumina HiSeq 2500. A second about 6 to 11 cycle PCR used a sample-barcoded 5' primer and a J-beta primer mix. A template-switch 5' adaptor carrying 12 random nucleotides introduced a unique molecular identifier onto each TCR beta cDNA molecule. Each sample yielded at least 3 million CDR3-containing paired-end reads. First-strand cDNA synthesis was performed from all RNA using the Mint cDNA synthesis kit, with priming by a TRBC-specific oligonucleotide. After uracil-DNA glycosylase treatment, a first 18-cycle PCR used universal primers M1SS and BC2_uni_R on all cDNA. From the authors' description of their analysis: For normalization, 1 million high-quality reads, each with a distinct molecular identifier, were randomly selected from each sample. Instead of being binned into consensus sequences, reads that shared molecular identifiers were thrown out. MiTCR, set to a Q25 quality threshold and the strictest error-elimination algorithm, was used for CDR3 identification, clonotype clustering and error correction. A nonparametric unseen species model using Euler transformation provided a lower-bound estimate of total TCR beta diversity. The public reads were run again by TCRdb, first through fastp at Q25 and then through MiXCR, and only productive beta chains were kept. Every CDR3 protein is listed once, alongside the most common genes and DNA of its rows. The V and J calls shown here were made by TCRdb, not taken from the authors' results. Here the sample has about 940,000 distinct CDR3 sequences; about 44% occur a single time. Jointly, the top ten make up 13% of the sample.

Sequenced input: blood. The source is a young man in good health.

CDR3 sequence: CSARLPRQVSSEQYF. The DNA sequence is TGCAGTGCTAGATTACCCAGACAGGTTTCCTCCGAGCAGTACTTC. The sequence links TRBV20-1 to TRBJ2-7, and perhaps TRBD1 as D gene, on 6 matching bases. As encoded in the germline V gene (reference sequence), CDR1 is DFQATT while CDR2 is SNEGSKA. The CDR3 starts with the cysteine, ends with the phenylalanine, and has 15 residues. The CDR3 DNA has 45 bases and is translated from base 1.